One and the same sample provided the 9 T cell receptor beta chains below, sequenced in a study of blood T cell repertoires in COVID-19. Sequencing was performed with immunoSEQ multiplex PCR; in TCRdb, only in-frame clones are kept and a portion is missing. Of a few hundred thousand clones in the sample, 86% were seen once. Sequences were obtained from PBMCs or T cells enriched from blood (not recorded which). The receptors stem from a woman in her twenties or thirties who had been exposed to COVID-19.

This rearrangement joins TRBV29-1 to TRBJ2-1; tentatively, D is TRBD1 (5 bases). The CDR3 is 11 residues long. The V end lost 4 bases, the J end lost 6 bases, and 7 bases lay between the germline ends. Germline lookup yields CDR1 SQVTM and CDR2 ANQGSEA. CDR3 sequence reads: CSVAGFNEQFF. As DNA, the CDR3 is TGCAGCGTTGCAGGGTTCAATGAGCAGTTCTTC.

This rearrangement joins TRBV27 to TRBJ1-3, with D unresolved. The CDR3 runs 14 residues. The germline gives CDR1 MNHEY, CDR2 SMNVEV (reference sequence). Trimming cost V 7 bases and J 4 bases, with 14 bases left between them. This CDR3 reads CASNRGTLGNTIYF. The CDR3 DNA follows: TGTGCCAGCAACCGGGGTACGCTGGGAAACACCATATATTTT.

J is TRBJ1-1 and V is TRBV5-1; D gene uncertain. This CDR3 region has 14 residues. Germline CDR1 and CDR2: SGHRS and YFSETQ. V was clipped by 4 bases and J by 1 base, with 11 bases between them. The CDR3 region has the DNA TGCGCCAGCAGCCCAGCGCCGGGGAACACTGAAGCTTTCTTT. This sequence encodes CASSPAPGNTEAFF. Based on the CDR3 plus reference TRBV5-1 and TRBJ1-1, the full variable domain is KAGVTQTPRYLIKTRGQQVTLSCSPISGHRSVSWYQQTPGQGLQFLFEYFSETQRNKGNFPGRFSGRQFSNSRSEMNVSTLELGDSALYLCASSPAPGNTEAFFGQGTRLTVV.

The V call is TRBV7-2, the J call TRBJ1-4; D possibly corresponds to TRBD1 (5 bases). V was cut by 2 bases and J by 5 bases, with 15 bases left in between. CDR1 is SGHTA and CDR2 is FQGNSA in the germline V gene. There are 16 residues in the CDR3. The CDR3 DNA sequence: TGTGCCAGCAGCTTAAACTCACAGGCCCGAAATGAAAAACTGTTTTTT. Amino acid sequence: CASSLNSQARNEKLFF. The whole variable domain, remainder taken from reference TRBV7-2 and TRBJ1-4, is GAGVSQSPSNKVTEKGKDVELRCDPISGHTALYWYRQSLGQGLEFLIYFQGNSAPDKSGLPSDRFSAERTGGSVSTLTIQRTQQEDSAVYLCASSLNSQARNEKLFFGSGTQLSVL.

The chain uses TRBV6-6 and TRBJ2-7, with TRBD1 identical over 7 bases. In germline, CDR1 is MNHNY, CDR2 SVGAGI (reference sequence). Germline trimming cut 10 bases from V and 0 bases from J; bases unmatched to any gene: 6. The CDR3 contains 13 residues. CDR3 protein: CATGDRLSYEQYF. The CDR3 coding sequence is TGTGCCACCGGGGACAGACTCTCCTACGAGCAGTACTTC.

The V call is TRBV4-1, the J call TRBJ2-7; the D gene is possibly TRBD2 (6 bases). Deletions cut 6 bases from V and 13 bases from J, with 25 bases between. The CDR3 is 14 residues long. Germline V CDR1 and CDR2: MGHRA, YSYEKL. The CDR3 region has the DNA TGCGCCAGCAGACCCGACGGGGGAAGCGTTTCGCTCTACTTC. Translated, it gives CASRPDGGSVSLYF.

The CDR3 coding sequence is TGTGCCTGGGAAGCGGGGGGGCGTTACAATGAGCAGTTCTTC. Protein: CAWEAGGRYNEQFF. The V call is TRBV30, the J call TRBJ2-1; 10 bases are shared with TRBD2. CDR1 is GTSNPN and CDR2 is SVGIG in the germline V gene (reference sequence). The CDR3 contains 14 residues. J lost 4 bases, V lost 5 bases, and 5 bases had no gene match. Based on the CDR3 plus reference TRBV30 and TRBJ2-1, the full variable domain is SQTIHQWPATLVQPVGSPLSLECTVEGTSNPNLYWYRQAAGRGLQLLFYSVGIGQISSEVPQNLSASRPQDRQFILSSKKLLLSDSGFYLCAWEAGGRYNEQFFGPGTRLTVL.

The chain links TRBV25-1 to TRBJ2-1; the match to TRBD2 covers 10 bases. J gave up 5 bases and V 6 bases, and 7 bases lay outside the gene matches. This CDR3 region has 15 residues. CDR1 and CDR2 (germline): MGHDK, SYGVNS. The CDR3 bases are TGTGCCAGCAGCAAGGGACTAGCGAGGAACAATGAGCAGTTCTTC. Its translation: CASSKGLARNNEQFF.

The V call is TRBV5-8, the J call TRBJ1-5; D might be TRBD1 (6 bases). The CDR3 sequence is 15 residues long. Germline V lookup: CDR1 SGHTS, CDR2 YDEGEE. V was pared by 0 bases and J by 5 bases, with 12 bases between. The CDR3 reads CASSLGDKDYQPQHF. CDR3 bases: TGTGCCAGCAGCTTGGGGGACAAGGATTATCAGCCCCAGCATTTT.